The sequence of this TCR beta chain was determined in a study of identifying expanded T cells in peripheral blood. Germline CDR1 reads MGHRA; CDR2 reads YSYEKL. Trimming removed 8 bases from V and 5 bases from J, with 27 bases in between. This CDR3 is 18 amino acids long. In this sample, this clone turned up once. The target antigen is unknown. Regarding the study as a whole: Across healthy donors, higher total template counts meant significantly greater roughly two-week count variance. Differentially abundant clones: roughly 1.3 between replicates, about 15 at two to three weeks, 19 at four.

Measured with immunoSEQ multiplex PCR; TCRdb has only the in-frame clones, and not every one. The table has 100,000 to 150,000 clones, 86% seen once. The chain recombines TRBV4-1 with TRBJ2-2, with D perhaps matching TRBD1 (6 bases). The sample was blood. The TCR sequence derives from a person aged 18 to 75 in good health. CDR3 sequence (DNA): TGCGCCAGCCGCGGACGGGCCACCCAAGGGGGATGGACCGGGGAGCTGTTTTTT. It codes for CASRGRATQGGWTGELFF.